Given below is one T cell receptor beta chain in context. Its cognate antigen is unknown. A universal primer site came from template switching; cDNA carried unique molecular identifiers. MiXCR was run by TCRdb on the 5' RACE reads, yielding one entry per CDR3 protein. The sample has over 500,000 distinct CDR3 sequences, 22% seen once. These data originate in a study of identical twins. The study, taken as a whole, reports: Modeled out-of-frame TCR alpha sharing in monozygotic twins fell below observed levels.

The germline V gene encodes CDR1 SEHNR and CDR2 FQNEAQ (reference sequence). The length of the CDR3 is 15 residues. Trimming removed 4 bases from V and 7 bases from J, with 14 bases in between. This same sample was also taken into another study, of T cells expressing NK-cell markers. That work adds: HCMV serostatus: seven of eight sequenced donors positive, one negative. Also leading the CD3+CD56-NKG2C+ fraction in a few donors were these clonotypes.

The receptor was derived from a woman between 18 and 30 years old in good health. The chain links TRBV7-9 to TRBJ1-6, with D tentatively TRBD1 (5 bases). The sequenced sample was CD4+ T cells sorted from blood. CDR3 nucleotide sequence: TGTGCCAGCAGCTGGGGCGCGGCGACCAATTCACCCCTCCACTTT. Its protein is CASSWGAATNSPLHF.